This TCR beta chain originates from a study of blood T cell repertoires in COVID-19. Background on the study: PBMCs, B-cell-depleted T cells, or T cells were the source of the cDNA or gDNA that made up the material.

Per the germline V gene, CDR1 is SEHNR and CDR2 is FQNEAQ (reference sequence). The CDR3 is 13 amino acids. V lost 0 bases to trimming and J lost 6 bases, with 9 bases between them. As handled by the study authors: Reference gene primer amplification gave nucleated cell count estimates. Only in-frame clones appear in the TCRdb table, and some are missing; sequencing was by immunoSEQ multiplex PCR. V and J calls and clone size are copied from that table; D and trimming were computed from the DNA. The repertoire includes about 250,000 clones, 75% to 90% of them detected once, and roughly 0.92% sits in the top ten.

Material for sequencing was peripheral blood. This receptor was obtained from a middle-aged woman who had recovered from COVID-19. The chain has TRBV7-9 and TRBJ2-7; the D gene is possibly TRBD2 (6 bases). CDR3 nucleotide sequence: TGTGCCAGCAGCTTAGCGGAGGAGGGCGAGCAGTACTTC. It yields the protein CASSLAEEGEQYF.